The source of this T cell receptor beta chain is a study of T cells in Graves' hyperthyroidism and ophthalmopathy. It was RNA transcripts that yielded the amplified TCR beta CDR3 regions. TCR CDR3 underwent first-round RT-PCR with the HTBI primer set. TCRdb called the multiplex PCR reads again in MiXCR, with one record for every CDR3 protein. The sample lists more than 350,000 distinct CDR3 sequences; 15% were seen once. The CDR3 is 15 residues long. Per germline, CDR1 SGHKS and CDR2 YYEKEE (reference sequence). V lost 1 base and J 0 bases, leaving 7 bases between the germline ends. Sequencing was carried out using blood. The sequence came from a woman in her 30s with Graves' hyperthyroidism. The rearrangement uses TRBV5-5 and TRBJ2-2; tentative D call: TRBD1 (5 bases). The CDR3 nucleotides are TGTGCCAGCAGCTTGAACAGGCCGAACACCGGGGAGCTGTTTTTT. Translation: CASSLNRPNTGELFF.